Included here is one TCR beta chain sequence, with context. Its antigen is currently not known. Base quality data are lacking; no much larger clone is found one base away. CDR1 SGDLS and CDR2 YYNGEE were looked up in the germline V gene. The CDR3, from cysteine to phenylalanine, totals 13 residues. Only the CDR3 region is kept as DNA, spanning 39 bases read in frame from base 1. Library prep was done by 5' RACE. Sequencing was performed on an Illumina HiSeq 2500. A second about 6 to 11 cycle PCR used a sample-barcoded 5' primer and a J-beta primer mix. A unique molecular identifier was introduced onto each TCR beta cDNA molecule by a template-switch 5' adaptor carrying 12 random nucleotides. Each sample yielded at least 3 million CDR3-containing paired-end reads. All of the RNA was converted into first-strand cDNA using the Mint cDNA synthesis kit, with a TRBC-specific oligonucleotide serving as the primer. All cDNA was treated with uracil-DNA glycosylase and then went through a first 18-cycle PCR with the universal primers M1SS and BC2_uni_R. Processing in the source paper ran as follows. Each sample was normalized by randomly selecting 1 million high-quality reads, each carrying a distinct molecular identifier. Reads with shared molecular identifiers were discarded instead of being binned into consensus sequences. MiTCR, with a Q25 quality threshold and the strictest error-elimination algorithm, was used for CDR3 identification, clonotype clustering and error correction. Lower-bound total TCR beta diversity was estimated with a nonparametric unseen species model using Euler transformation. The public reads were run again by TCRdb, first through fastp at Q25 and then through MiXCR, and only productive beta chains were kept. All rows with the same CDR3 protein become a single entry with the most common DNA and genes. TCRdb assigned the V and J calls; the authors' analysis was not used. The sample table holds over 1,500,000 distinct CDR3 sequences, of which roughly 49% were seen once. Of the sample, 2.1% falls within the top ten clones.

Systemically healthy Caucasian individuals from Russia, around 38 in total and aged roughly 6 to 100 years, were included as donors. Each donor gave approximately 9.4 milliliters of peripheral blood, drawn into EDTA-treated Vacutainer tubes. Ficoll-Paque density-gradient centrifugation was used to isolate PBMCs, with at least 6.5 million per sample. Total RNA, at least 6 micrograms per sample, was extracted from PBMCs with Trizol reagent. The percentages of naive CD45RAhigh/CD27high T cells were determined by flow cytometry on a PBMC aliquot from every donor. These data originate in a study of blood T cells in healthy people across ages (dated by TCRdb to the mid-2010s). For the wider study: In model experiments, template switching captured roughly one uniquely barcoded TCR beta cDNA molecule for every two T cells. Using deep sequencing normalized with unique cDNA molecular identifiers, the study measured how TCR beta repertoire diversity changes with age. Four age groups were formed from the donors: young (average about 17 years), middle-aged (roughly 38), aged (roughly 59) and long-lived (around 82). The study analyzed two additional independent replicas of 1 million unique cDNA reads from the same blood draw for two donors, one aged 18 to 29 and one aged 80 or older. Donors of different ages were randomly distributed across sequencing lanes to avoid experimental bias.

Study-wide findings and limitations: Estimates of total diversity based on one million sequenced T cells were regarded as lower bounds and as underestimates. Because the CMV infection status of the donors was unknown, age-related changes in expanded clonotypes may potentially have been confounded. Compared with the aged group, the long-lived group had more naive CD4+ T cells, fewer expanded clones and increased TCR diversity, a pattern suggesting age selection. Bulk unsorted PBMC profiling prevented conclusive comparison of naive and antigen-experienced compartments. A strong correlation was found between observed TCR beta diversity and the percentage of naive T cells measured by flow cytometry. Observed TCR beta diversity per million T cells fell roughly linearly with age, and a significant reduction was already apparent by age around 40.

The sequenced material came from blood. This TCR was sampled from a woman aged 40 to 50 in good health. The rearranged chain carries TRBV9 and TRBJ2-4, with the D gene uncertain. The J call may be incorrect, as the DNA end agrees better with TRBJ2-5. CDR3 reads: CASSKTPVETQYF. The sequenced DNA is TGTGCCAGCAGCAAGACTCCTGTGGAGACCCAGTACTTC.